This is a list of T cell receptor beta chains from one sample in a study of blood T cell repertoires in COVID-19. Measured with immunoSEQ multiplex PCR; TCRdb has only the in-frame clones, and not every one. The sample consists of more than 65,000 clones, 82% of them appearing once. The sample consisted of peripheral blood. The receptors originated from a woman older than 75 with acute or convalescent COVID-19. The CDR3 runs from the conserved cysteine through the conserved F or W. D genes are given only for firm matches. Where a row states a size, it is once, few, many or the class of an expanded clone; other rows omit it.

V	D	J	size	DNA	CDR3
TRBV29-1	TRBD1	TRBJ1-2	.	TGCAGCGCACCGATCTCCGGGACAGGGAACTATGGCTACACCTTC	CSAPISGTGNYGYTF
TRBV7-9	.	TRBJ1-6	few	TGTGCCAGCAGCCCCCCGAGTTCACCCCTCCACTTT	CASSPPSSPLHF
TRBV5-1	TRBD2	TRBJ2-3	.	TGCGCCAGCAGCTTGGATCTAGCGGGAGCGGCAGATACGCAGTATTTT	CASSLDLAGAADTQYF
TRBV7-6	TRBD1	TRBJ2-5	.	TGTGCCAGCAGCTCCCCGGGGACAGGGGGAGAGACCCAGTACTTC	CASSSPGTGGETQYF
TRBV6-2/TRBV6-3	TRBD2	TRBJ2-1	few	TGTGCCAGCAGTTTCGGACTAGCGGAGTACAATGAGCAGTTCTTC	CASSFGLAEYNEQFF
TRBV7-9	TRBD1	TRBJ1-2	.	TGTGCCAGCAGACTGACAGGGGTAGAATCCTATGGCTACACCTTC	CASRLTGVESYGYTF
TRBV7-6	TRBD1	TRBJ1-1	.	TGTGCCAGCAGCTCCCTCCGGGACAGGGAGGGCACTGAAGCTTTCTTT	CASSSLRDREGTEAFF
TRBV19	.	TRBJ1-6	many	TGTGCCAGTAGGAGTACAGGGTTCTTTTCTAATTCACCCCTCCACTTT	CASRSTGFFSNSPLHF
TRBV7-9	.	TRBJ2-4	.	TGTGCCAGCAGCTTACAGACTGGCCTTAACATTCAGTACTTC	CASSLQTGLNIQYF
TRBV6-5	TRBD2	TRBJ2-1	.	TGTGCCAGCCGCGGGACTAGCCATGAGCAGTTCTTC	CASRGTSHEQFF